The 25 T cell receptor beta chains in this list originate from one sample, sequenced in a study of identical twins. Using its own MiXCR run on the 5' RACE reads, TCRdb lists one record per CDR3 protein. The sample has about 210,000 distinct CDR3 sequences, around 9.6% seen once. The sequenced sample was memory (CD45RO+) T cells sorted from blood. The receptors come from a woman younger than 35 in good health.

This chain links TRBV7-9 with TRBJ1-1; 8 positions agree with TRBD1. This CDR3 comprises 14 residues. Germline V gives CDR1 SEHNR, CDR2 FQNEAQ (reference sequence). V shed 3 bases and J 4 bases; nucleotides not matched to a gene: 4. CDR3 DNA: TGTGCCAGCAGCTTGGACAGGGAACGCACTGAAGCTTTCTTT. It codes for CASSLDRERTEAFF. Looking up the rest from reference TRBV7-9 and TRBJ1-1 gives the full variable domain: DTGVSQNPRHKITKRGQNVTFRCDPISEHNRLYWYRQTLGQGPEFLTYFQNEAQLEKSRLLSDRFSAERPKGSFSTLEIQRTEQGDSAMYLCASSLDRERTEAFFGQGTRLTVV.

This clonotype has ten or more counts. The chain is built from TRBV15 and TRBJ1-6; the match to TRBD1 covers 11 bases. Germline CDR1 LNHNV, CDR2 YYDKDF (reference sequence). J was trimmed by 10 bases and V by 3 bases; bases with no gene match: 5. The CDR3 extends over 15 amino acids. The CDR3 DNA reads TGTGCCACCAGCAGGGGGGACAGGGGGAACTCACCCCTCCACTTT. Translation gives CATSRGDRGNSPLHF. Drawing the rest from reference TRBV15 and TRBJ1-6, the complete variable domain is DAMVIQNPRYQVTQFGKPVTLSCSQTLNHNVMYWYQQKSSQAPKLLFHYYDKDFNNEADTPDNFQSRRPNTSFCFLDIRSPGLGDTAMYLCATSRGDRGNSPLHFGNGTRLTVT.

This clonotype was counted between two and nine times. The chain combines TRBV7-2 with TRBJ2-4, with D perhaps assigned TRBD1 or TRBD2 (7 bases each). Germline loops: CDR1 SGHTA, CDR2 FQGNSA. This CDR3 contains 16 residues. Trimming removed 5 bases at V and 2 bases at J, with 16 bases between. This CDR3 reads CASSRNRGGSKNIQYF. CDR3 coding DNA: TGTGCCAGCAGCCGCAACAGGGGAGGGTCCAAAAACATTCAGTACTTC.

The chain links TRBV19 to TRBJ2-1; 9 bases agree with TRBD2. The CDR3 contains 12 residues. Germline lookup yields CDR1 LNHDA and CDR2 SQIVND (reference sequence). V shed 3 bases and J 16 bases; nucleotides not matched to a gene: 7. For the CDR3, the DNA is TGTGCCAGTAGTATGCTAGCGGGAATCCTATTCTTC. Translated, it gives CASSMLAGILFF.

This clonotype has just a few counts. This chain joins TRBV10-3 and TRBJ2-7; D may correspond to TRBD1 or TRBD2 (5 bases each). CDR3 length equals 11 residues. V gave up 9 bases and J gave up 3 bases, with 9 bases separating them. Germline-derived CDR1 and CDR2 are ENHRY and SYGVKD. CDR3 amino acids: CAIGDHYEQYF. CDR3 DNA sequence: TGTGCCATAGGGGACCACTACGAGCAGTACTTC.

The J gene is TRBJ2-7, the V gene TRBV2; D call uncertain. The V gene's germline CDR1 is SNHLY and CDR2 FYNNEI. The CDR3 is 14 residues long. With 3 bases removed from V and 3 bases from J, the gap between germline ends came to 12 bases. CDR3 region: CASSDPGYLYEQYF. CDR3 nucleotides: TGTGCCAGCAGTGACCCAGGCTACCTCTACGAGCAGTACTTC.

This clonotype was seen repeatedly, ten times or more. The chain employs TRBV12-3 or TRBV12-4 and TRBJ1-5; D may be TRBD1 (6 bases). The CDR3 contains 14 residues. V lost 3 bases and J lost 3, with 9 bases in between. The DNA for the CDR3 is TGTGCCAGCAGTTTTGGGGACACCAATCAGCCCCAGCATTTT. Translation gives CASSFGDTNQPQHF.

The J gene is TRBJ2-1, the V gene TRBV18; D might be TRBD2 (5 bases). CDR1 KGHSH and CDR2 LQKENI come from the germline V gene. This CDR3 region has 14 residues. Trimming shortened V by 4 bases and J by 8 bases, and 15 bases separated the two germline ends. DNA of the CDR3: TGTGCCAGCTCACTCAGCCGGTTCGGGGATGAGCAGTTCTTC. Encoded protein: CASSLSRFGDEQFF.

This clonotype has more than one count but fewer than ten. The chain recombines TRBV7-8 with TRBJ2-3; D perhaps matches TRBD1 (5 bases). CDR1 and CDR2 from the germline V gene are SGHVS and FQNEAQ. The ends were cut back, 6 bases at V and 2 bases at J, with 9 bases in the middle. The CDR3 sequence is 13 residues long. The CDR3 DNA reads as TGTGCCAGCAGGTACAGGTTCACAGATACGCAGTATTTT. Residues: CASRYRFTDTQYF.

The V and J genes are TRBV20-1 and TRBJ2-1, with 10 positions matching TRBD1. This CDR3 spans 13 amino acids. The V and J ends lost 6 bases and 5 bases, in that order; junction bases with no gene match: 4. CDR1 is DFQATT, CDR2 SNEGSKA, per germline (reference sequence). The CDR3 protein is CSAAGTGDNEQFF. The CDR3, as DNA: TGCAGTGCCGCAGGGACAGGGGACAATGAGCAGTTCTTC.

This clonotype appeared a few times. This chain joins TRBV7-8 and TRBJ1-6; no definite D call. The V gene's germline CDR1 is SGHVS and CDR2 FQNEAQ. V was cut by 1 base and J by 12 bases, with 7 bases left in between. This CDR3 is 12 amino acids long. The CDR3 region is CASSLGGGPLHF. CDR3 nucleotide sequence: TGTGCCAGCAGCTTAGGTGGTGGACCCCTCCACTTT.

This chain links TRBV10-3 with TRBJ1-1; a weak D match, TRBD1 (5 bases). The CDR3 runs to 14 residues. Germline CDR1 and CDR2: ENHRY and SYGVKD. V was pared by 8 bases and J by 1 base, with 14 bases between. In nucleotides, the CDR3 is TGTGCCATCCGAAGTGACGACAGGAACACTGAAGCTTTCTTT. Protein: CAIRSDDRNTEAFF.

The sample holds many counts of this clonotype. This rearrangement joins TRBV5-5 to TRBJ2-1; possible D gene TRBD2, 6 bases. Germline values: CDR1 SGHKS, CDR2 YYEKEE (reference sequence). The CDR3 spans 16 residues. V was trimmed by 4 bases and J by 2 bases, leaving 16 bases between them. The CDR3 DNA reads TGTGCCAGCAGCCCCACCCTAGCGAGTGCCTACAATGAGCAGTTCTTC. Encoded protein: CASSPTLASAYNEQFF.

This clonotype was found a few times. The V gene is TRBV5-5, the J gene TRBJ2-7, with 7 bases matching TRBD2. This CDR3 region has 16 residues. The germline V gene encodes CDR1 SGHKS and CDR2 YYEKEE (reference sequence). Germline trimming cut 0 bases from V and 2 bases from J; bases unmatched to any gene: 8. The chain's CDR3 is CASSLDPPGGPYEQYF. DNA for the CDR3: TGTGCCAGCAGCTTGGATCCGCCGGGGGGTCCCTACGAGCAGTACTTC.

This clonotype has just a few counts. This sequence joins TRBV11-2 and TRBJ2-2, with D possibly TRBD1 on 5 matching bases. This CDR3 region has 14 residues. CDR1 is SGHAT and CDR2 is FQNNGV in the germline V gene. V lost 3 bases, J lost 4 bases, and 9 bases lay in between. The CDR3 protein is CASSFQGSTGELFF. The CDR3 coding sequence is TGTGCCAGCAGCTTCCAGGGTAGCACCGGGGAGCTGTTTTTT.

The genes are TRBV10-2 and TRBJ1-1; D unresolved. CDR3 length equals 15 residues. From germline, CDR1 is WSHSY and CDR2 SAAADI. V was clipped by 2 bases and J by 5 bases, with 15 bases between them. The DNA of the CDR3 is TGCGCCAGCAGTGAGCCTTGGAGAGGGTTGACTGAAGCTTTCTTT. Its protein product is CASSEPWRGLTEAFF.

This chain joins TRBV18 and TRBJ2-1; 8 nucleotides match TRBD2. Germline V gene sequence: CDR1 KGHSH, CDR2 LQKENI. CDR3 length: 15 residues. J lost 8 bases, V lost 1 base, and 7 bases had no gene match. The CDR3 DNA follows: TGTGCCAGCTCACCACAGCGGGGGCCGGGGCATGAGCAGTTCTTC. This translates into CASSPQRGPGHEQFF. Drawing the rest from reference TRBV18 and TRBJ2-1, the complete variable domain is NAGVMQNPRHLVRRRGQEARLRCSPMKGHSHVYWYRQLPEEGLKFMVYLQKENIIDESGMPKERFSAEFPKEGPSILRIQQVVRGDSAAYFCASSPQRGPGHEQFFGPGTRLTVL.

This clonotype was seen ten or more times. The V call is TRBV29-1, the J call TRBJ1-1; no definite D call. CDR1 and CDR2 (germline): SQVTM, ANQGSEA. There are 12 residues in the CDR3. The V end was cut by 6 bases, the J end by 4 bases, with 12 bases between. CDR3 coding DNA: TGCAGCGTGAGACCGGGCGGCACTGAAGCTTTCTTT. Protein product: CSVRPGGTEAFF.

The gene calls are TRBV5-1 and TRBJ2-5; 7 nucleotides match TRBD2. With 4 bases clipped from V and 2 bases from J, the junction kept 5 bases outside the gene matches. This CDR3 comprises 14 residues. The germline CDR1 and CDR2 sequences are SGHRS and YFSETQ. As DNA, the CDR3 is TGCGCCAGCAGCGTGCCGGGGGGACAAGAGACCCAGTACTTC. Translating it yields CASSVPGGQETQYF.

The rearrangement uses TRBV20-1 and TRBJ2-7; 8 bases agree with TRBD1. Germline assignment: CDR1 DFQATT and CDR2 SNEGSKA (reference sequence). The CDR3 extends over 13 amino acids. Germline trimming cut 6 bases from V and 5 bases from J; bases unmatched to any gene: 9. The CDR3: CSALSRTGNEQYF. As DNA, the CDR3 is TGCAGTGCCCTTTCCCGGACAGGGAACGAGCAGTACTTC.

This chain connects TRBV25-1 to TRBJ2-3, with D hard to call. This CDR3 spans 13 amino acids. CDR1 is MGHDK, CDR2 SYGVNS, per germline. Between the trimmed V and J ends, which lost 2 bases and 4 bases, there was a span of 7 bases. CDR3 coding DNA: TGTGCCAGCAGTGAACGGTACGCAGATACGCAGTATTTT. This gives the protein CASSERYADTQYF.

This clonotype has more than one count but fewer than ten. The chain employs TRBV6-1 and TRBJ2-1, with 7 bases matching TRBD2. Trimming took 6 bases from V and 0 from J; bases not matched to a gene: 8. The germline CDR1 and CDR2 sequences are MNHNS and SASEGT. This CDR3 has 16 amino acids. The CDR3 is CASSVRGTNSYNEQFF. The CDR3 DNA reads TGTGCCAGCAGCGTAAGAGGGACTAACTCCTACAATGAGCAGTTCTTC.

This clonotype has ten or more counts. The gene calls are TRBV10-3 and TRBJ2-3, with D maybe TRBD1 (6 bases). Germline-derived CDR1 and CDR2 are ENHRY and SYGVKD. Trimming removed 2 bases from V and 2 bases from J, with 14 bases in between. The CDR3 extends over 16 amino acids. CDR3 sequence: CAISENSGQFTDTQYF. The CDR3, as DNA: TGTGCCATCAGTGAGAATTCTGGACAGTTCACAGATACGCAGTATTTT.

The J gene is TRBJ2-5, the V gene TRBV7-9, with 12 bases matching TRBD2. This CDR3 region has 14 residues. Looked up from germline, CDR1 is SEHNR and CDR2 is FQNEAQ (reference sequence). V shed 4 bases and J 5 bases; nucleotides not matched to a gene: 2. Written as DNA, the CDR3 is TGTGCCAGCAGCTGGACTAGCGGGACCGAGACCCAGTACTTC. It specifies CASSWTSGTETQYF.

The V gene is TRBV20-1, the J gene TRBJ1-5, with D perhaps matching TRBD1 (5 bases). Between the trimmed V and J ends, which lost 6 bases and 5 bases, there was a span of 20 bases. The length of the CDR3 is 15 residues. Germline assignment: CDR1 DFQATT and CDR2 SNEGSKA (reference sequence). The CDR3 DNA sequence: TGCAGTGCCCTAAAGGGTTCGGGGACTGATCAGCCCCAGCATTTT. Protein: CSALKGSGTDQPQHF.